This T cell receptor beta chain was identified in a study of multiple sclerosis patients with progressive multifocal leukoencephalopathy. Study-level points and caveats: TRBV and TRBJ usage showed no common pattern when PML developed. In most PML patients, TRB repertoires appeared less diverse by entropy.

The data were produced by immunoSEQ multiplex PCR, yet TCRdb's version contains in-frame clones alone and is incomplete. The sample records some 25,000 clones, less than 95% being singletons. Time point noted: about a year of natalizumab therapy. Controls were natalizumab-treated multiple sclerosis patients who did not develop PML, sampled longitudinally. T1 and T2 blood were collected at 6 and 12 months of natalizumab. In regard to this clone: The antigen is undetermined.

Unmatched junction bases numbered 9, after V lost 3 bases and J lost 9 bases. The germline gives CDR1 SGDLS, CDR2 YYNGEE. The CDR3 has 15 residues. The rearrangement joins TRBV9 to TRBJ2-1, with 10 bases matching TRBD2. The sample in question was PBMCs, obtained from a patient treated with natalizumab. The clonotype was recovered from a man younger than 40 with multiple sclerosis. The CDR3 protein is CASSGHSGRTGEQFF. Here the CDR3 DNA reads TGTGCCAGCAGCGGGCATAGCGGGAGGACAGGTGAGCAGTTCTTC.